The 20 T cell receptor beta chains below come from one sample, sequenced in a study of vaccination and CD4 T cells after COVID-19. These receptors' antigens are unknown. The Oncomine TCR Beta short-read assay sequenced DNA from cultured CD4+ T cells. TCRdb passed the PCR reads through MiXCR, listing each CDR3 protein once. Among under 25,000 distinct CDR3 sequences listed, 20% to 25% were seen once. Treatment given: roughly ten-day PBMC culture with coronavirus spike peptide pools or control peptides (ViraFEST assay). Sequencing input: cultured CD4+ T cells from blood. The receptor set was obtained from a human donor with COVID-19.

The chain joins TRBV11-1 to TRBJ1-2, with D possibly TRBD1 on 5 matching bases. V lost 4 bases and J lost 8, with 11 bases in between. Germline-derived CDR1 and CDR2 are SGHAT and FQDESV (reference sequence). The CDR3 is 12 amino acids. The CDR3 sequence: CASSWGPGGYTF. The CDR3 DNA reads as TGTGCCAGCAGCTGGGGACCCGGGGGCTACACCTTC.

The chain uses TRBV7-2 and TRBJ2-7; TRBD1 or TRBD2 may be the D gene (6 bases each). V gave up 1 base and J gave up 2 bases, with 12 bases separating them. The CDR3 consists of 15 residues. CDR1 is SGHTA and CDR2 is FQGNSA in the germline V gene. CDR3 protein: CASSLGDTSTYEQYF. Here the CDR3 DNA reads TGTGCCAGCAGCTTAGGGGACACTAGCACCTACGAGCAGTACTTC.

This clonotype was seen a few times. The J gene is TRBJ2-3, the V gene TRBV5-1, with D hard to call. The germline gives CDR1 SGHRS, CDR2 YFSETQ. With 5 bases removed from V and 4 bases from J, the gap between germline ends came to 11 bases. The CDR3 covers 13 residues. The CDR3 nucleotides are TGCGCCAGCAGACGTAGTACAGCAGATACGCAGTATTTT. This gives the protein CASRRSTADTQYF.

The gene calls are TRBV6-1 and TRBJ2-3; D possibly matches TRBD1 or TRBD2 (5 bases each). This CDR3 is 13 amino acids long. Deletions cut 8 bases from V and 2 bases from J, with 11 bases between. Looked up from germline, CDR1 is MNHNS and CDR2 is SASEGT. The CDR3 nucleotides read TGTGCCAGCGGGGACGTCCACACAGATACGCAGTATTTT. Translation: CASGDVHTDTQYF.

V gene TRBV2 combines with J gene TRBJ1-1; D may be TRBD1 (5 bases). The V and J ends lost 7 bases and 0 bases respectively, with 12 bases between them. The germline V gene encodes CDR1 SNHLY and CDR2 FYNNEI. The CDR3 sequence is 14 residues long. The CDR3 sequence is CASKEGRLNTEAFF. Here the CDR3 DNA reads TGTGCCAGCAAAGAGGGGAGGCTGAACACTGAAGCTTTCTTT.

The V gene is TRBV19, the J gene TRBJ1-5; 10 nucleotides match TRBD1. CDR3 length: 17 residues. V lost 3 bases to trimming and J lost 0 bases; unmatched junction nucleotides: 5. From germline, CDR1 is LNHDA and CDR2 SQIVND (reference sequence). The CDR3 region is CASSIRDRGSSNQPQHF. The CDR3 region has the DNA TGTGCCAGTAGTATTAGGGACAGGGGAAGTAGCAATCAGCCCCAGCATTTT.

A few counts support this clonotype. This rearrangement joins TRBV25-1 to TRBJ1-1; D not resolved. V was trimmed by 1 base and J by 1 base, leaving 13 bases between them. CDR1 and CDR2 from the germline V gene are MGHDK and SYGVNS. CDR3 length: 16 residues. The CDR3 loop reads CASSEFGGLGNTEAFF. The CDR3 DNA reads TGTGCCAGCAGTGAATTTGGAGGGCTGGGGAACACTGAAGCTTTCTTT.

There are a few counts of this clonotype. The CDR3 region is CASSLYRYTGELFF. The DNA of the CDR3 is TGTGCCAGCAGTTTATACAGATACACCGGGGAGCTGTTTTTT. The chain carries TRBV27 and TRBJ2-2, with D uncertain. The germline V gene encodes CDR1 MNHEY and CDR2 SMNVEV (reference sequence). Trimming took off 1 base at V and 3 bases at J, with 6 bases between the two ends. CDR3 length: 14 amino acids.

The V gene is TRBV28, the J gene TRBJ1-3; no firm D call. Trimming pared 4 bases from V and 3 bases from J, leaving 10 bases between. This CDR3 has 14 amino acids. Germline CDR1 reads MDHEN; CDR2 reads SYDVKM. The CDR3 is CASSSTPNGNTIYF. The DNA for the CDR3 is TGTGCCAGCAGTTCTACCCCCAATGGAAACACCATATATTTT.

This clonotype was counted between two and nine times. The rearrangement uses TRBV18 and TRBJ1-5; D uncertain. The CDR3 has 13 residues. CDR1 is KGHSH, CDR2 LQKENI, per germline. Trimming removed 3 bases from V and 0 bases from J, with 3 bases in between. The CDR3 bases are TGTGCCAGCTCACCCCATAGCAATCAGCCCCAGCATTTT. This encodes CASSPHSNQPQHF.

The chain has TRBV19 and TRBJ2-5, with D possibly matching TRBD1 (6 bases). V gave up 6 bases and J gave up 5 bases, with 16 bases separating them. This CDR3 spans 14 amino acids. CDR1 and CDR2 (germline): LNHDA, SQIVND (reference sequence). The CDR3 spells CASSELQGRETQYF. CDR3 nucleotides: TGTGCCAGTAGCGAACTACAGGGTCGGGAGACCCAGTACTTC.

J is TRBJ1-6 and V is TRBV20-1; TRBD1 might be the D (5 bases). Trimming stripped 0 bases from V and 7 bases from J, with 22 bases between. There are 18 residues in the CDR3. Germline lookup yields CDR1 DFQATT and CDR2 SNEGSKA (reference sequence). The chain's CDR3 is CSARDPGRRGSLNSPLHF. In nucleotides, the CDR3 is TGCAGTGCTAGAGACCCCGGCCGGAGGGGATCTTTGAATTCACCCCTCCACTTT.

This clonotype was detected only a few times. The genes are TRBV7-3 and TRBJ2-3; TRBD1 matches at 7 bases. V lost 5 bases and J lost 1; bases outside the gene matches: 6. This CDR3 is 15 amino acids long. The germline gives CDR1 SGHTA, CDR2 FQGTGA. CDR3 sequence (DNA): TGTGCCAGCAGCCAAAGCCAGGGGGGCACAGATACGCAGTATTTT. Protein sequence: CASSQSQGGTDTQYF.

By share of the sample, this clonotype is medium-sized. V is TRBV15 and J is TRBJ1-2; possibly TRBD1 for D (6 bases). Germline CDR1 and CDR2: LNHNV and YYDKDF (reference sequence). Trimming left V 3 bases short and J 5 bases short, with 16 bases between. The CDR3 has 15 amino acids. CDR3 residues: CATSRVAGESYGYTF. For the CDR3, the DNA is TGTGCCACCAGCAGGGTAGCAGGGGAAAGTTATGGCTACACCTTC.

The rearrangement links TRBV7-2 to TRBJ2-1, with D perhaps TRBD2 (5 bases). Germline V gives CDR1 SGHTA, CDR2 FQGNSA. Between the trimmed V and J ends, which lost 5 bases and 12 bases, there was a span of 23 bases. This CDR3 has 15 residues. This chain's CDR3 is CASSPDREPRASQFF. The CDR3 DNA sequence: TGTGCCAGCAGCCCCGATCGAGAGCCGCGGGCCTCGCAGTTCTTC.

This clonotype was detected only a few times. The chain couples TRBV6-5 to TRBJ2-7, with D perhaps TRBD1 (5 bases). Germline CDR1 MNHEY, CDR2 SVGAGI. Trimming stripped 0 bases from V and 2 bases from J, with 11 bases between. The CDR3 is 15 residues long. CDR3 bases: TGTGCCAGCAGTTACTCGGGGCGGACGGCCTACGAGCAGTACTTC. It is translated as CASSYSGRTAYEQYF.

This chain joins TRBV5-4 and TRBJ2-3; 14 bases line up with TRBD2. The CDR3 covers 16 residues. Germline-derived CDR1 and CDR2 are SGHNT and YYREEE (reference sequence). With V trimmed by 4 bases and J by 1 base, 2 bases remained unmatched. The CDR3 here is CASSPGLAGGTDTQYF. In DNA form, the CDR3 reads TGTGCCAGCAGCCCGGGACTAGCGGGGGGCACAGATACGCAGTATTTT.

This clonotype was seen a handful of times. The chain joins TRBV27 to TRBJ2-1; D is unclear. CDR1 and CDR2 (germline): MNHEY, SMNVEV (reference sequence). V lost 2 bases to trimming and J lost 1 base, with 9 bases between them. The CDR3 contains 15 residues. As DNA, the CDR3 is TGTGCCAGCAGTTTAGACGGAGATTCCTACAATGAGCAGTTCTTC. This encodes CASSLDGDSYNEQFF.

About this clonotype itself: The junction differs from germline at one of its ends, possibly a read error. Here the CDR3 reads CASSPGGQGSYNEQFF. In nucleotides, the CDR3 is TGCGCCAGCAGCCCCGGGGGACAGGGATCCTACAATGAGCAGTTCTTC. The chain combines TRBV7-3 with TRBJ2-1; 9 bases line up with TRBD1. CDR1 and CDR2 (germline): SGHTA, FQGTGA. The CDR3 contains 16 residues.

This clonotype was seen more than once but under ten times. The chain combines TRBV20-1 with TRBJ2-2, with TRBD2 matching over 9 bases. V lost 5 bases and J lost 5; bases outside the gene matches: 3. This CDR3 comprises 13 residues. Germline V gene sequence: CDR1 DFQATT, CDR2 SNEGSKA (reference sequence). The CDR3 coding sequence is TGCAGTGCTCTAGCGGGGTTTACCGGGGAGCTGTTTTTT. Its translation: CSALAGFTGELFF.